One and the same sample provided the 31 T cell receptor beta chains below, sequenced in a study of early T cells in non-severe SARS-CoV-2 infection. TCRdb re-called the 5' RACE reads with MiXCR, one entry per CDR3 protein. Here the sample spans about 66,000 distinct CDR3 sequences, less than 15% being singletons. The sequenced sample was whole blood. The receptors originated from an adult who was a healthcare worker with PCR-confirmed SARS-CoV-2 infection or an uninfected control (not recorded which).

The DNA for the CDR3 is TGCGCCAGCAGCATAGGACGGAGGAACAATGAGCAGTTCTTC. It encodes CASSIGRRNNEQFF. V usage is TRBV5-1 and J usage is TRBJ2-1, with D maybe TRBD2 (5 bases). The CDR3 is 14 amino acids. Germline values: CDR1 SGHRS, CDR2 YFSETQ. V was shortened by 4 bases and J by 5 bases, with 13 bases between the two germline ends.

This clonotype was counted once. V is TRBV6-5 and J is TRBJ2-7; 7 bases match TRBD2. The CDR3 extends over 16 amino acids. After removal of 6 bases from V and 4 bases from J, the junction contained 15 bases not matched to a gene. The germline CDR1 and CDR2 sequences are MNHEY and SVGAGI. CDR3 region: CASRKTSAGDVYEQYF. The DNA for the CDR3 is TGTGCCAGCAGGAAGACATCTGCGGGAGATGTGTACGAGCAGTACTTC.

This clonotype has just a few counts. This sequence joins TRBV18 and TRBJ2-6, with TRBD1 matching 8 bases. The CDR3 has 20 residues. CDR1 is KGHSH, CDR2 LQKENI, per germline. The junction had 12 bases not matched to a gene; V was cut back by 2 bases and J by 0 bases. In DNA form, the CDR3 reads TGTGCCAGCTCACCAGTGGGCAGGGGGCGCATCGCCTCTGGGGCCAACGTCCTGACTTTC. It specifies CASSPVGRGRIASGANVLTF.

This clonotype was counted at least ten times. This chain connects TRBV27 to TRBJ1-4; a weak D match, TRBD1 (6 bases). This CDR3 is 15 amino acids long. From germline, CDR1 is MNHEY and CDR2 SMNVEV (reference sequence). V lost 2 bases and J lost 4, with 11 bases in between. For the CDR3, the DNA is TGTGCCAGCAGTTTAATTAGGGGGGTTAATGAAAAACTGTTTTTT. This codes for CASSLIRGVNEKLFF.

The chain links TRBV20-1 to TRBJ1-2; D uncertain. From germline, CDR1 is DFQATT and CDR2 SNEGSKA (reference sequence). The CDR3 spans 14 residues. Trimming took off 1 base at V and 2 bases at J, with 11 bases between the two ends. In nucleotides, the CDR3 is TGCAGTGCTAGAGCACTACAGCAGAACTATGGCTACACCTTC. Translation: CSARALQQNYGYTF.

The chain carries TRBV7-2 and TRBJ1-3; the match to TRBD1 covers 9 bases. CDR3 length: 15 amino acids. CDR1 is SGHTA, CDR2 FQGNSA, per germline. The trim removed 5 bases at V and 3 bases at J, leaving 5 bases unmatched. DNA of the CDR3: TGTGCCAGCAGCCTGGACAGGGGCCGTGGAAACACCATATATTTT. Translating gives CASSLDRGRGNTIYF.

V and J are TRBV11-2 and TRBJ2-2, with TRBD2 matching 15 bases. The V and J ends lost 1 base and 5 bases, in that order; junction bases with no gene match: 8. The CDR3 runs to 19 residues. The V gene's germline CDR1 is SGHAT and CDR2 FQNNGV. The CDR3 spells CASSLGGTSGRRGTGELFF. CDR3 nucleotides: TGTGCCAGCAGCTTAGGCGGGACTAGCGGGAGGCGTGGAACCGGGGAGCTGTTTTTT. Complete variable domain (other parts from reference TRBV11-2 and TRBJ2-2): EAGVAQSPRYKIIEKRQSVAFWCNPISGHATLYWYQQILGQGPKLLIQFQNNGVVDDSQLPKDRFSAERLKGVDSTLKIQPAKLEDSAVYLCASSLGGTSGRRGTGELFFGEGSRLTVL.

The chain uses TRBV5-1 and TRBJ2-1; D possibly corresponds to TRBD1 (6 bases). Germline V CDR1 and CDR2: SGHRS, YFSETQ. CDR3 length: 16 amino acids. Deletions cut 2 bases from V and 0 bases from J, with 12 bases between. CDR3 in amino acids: CASSFQGPSSYNEQFF. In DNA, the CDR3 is TGCGCCAGCAGCTTTCAGGGGCCGAGCTCCTACAATGAGCAGTTCTTC.

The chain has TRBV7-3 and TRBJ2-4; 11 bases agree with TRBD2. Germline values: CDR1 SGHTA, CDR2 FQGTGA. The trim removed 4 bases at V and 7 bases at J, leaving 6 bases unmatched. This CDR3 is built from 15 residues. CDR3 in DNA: TGTGCCAGCAGCTCCCTTAGCGGGAGGGGGAACATTCAGTACTTC. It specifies CASSSLSGRGNIQYF. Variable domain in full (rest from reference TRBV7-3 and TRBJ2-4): GAGVSQTPSNKVTEKGKYVELRCDPISGHTALYWYRQSLGQGPEFLIYFQGTGAADDSGLPNDRFFAVRPEGSVSTLKIQRTERGDSAVYLCASSSLSGRGNIQYFGAGTRLSVL.

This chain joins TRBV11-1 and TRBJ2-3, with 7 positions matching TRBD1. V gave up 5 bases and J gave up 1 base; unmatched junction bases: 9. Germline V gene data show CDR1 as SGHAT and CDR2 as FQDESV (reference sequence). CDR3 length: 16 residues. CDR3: CASSEYRGLGTDTQYF. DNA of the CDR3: TGTGCCAGCAGCGAATACAGGGGCCTGGGCACAGATACGCAGTATTTT.

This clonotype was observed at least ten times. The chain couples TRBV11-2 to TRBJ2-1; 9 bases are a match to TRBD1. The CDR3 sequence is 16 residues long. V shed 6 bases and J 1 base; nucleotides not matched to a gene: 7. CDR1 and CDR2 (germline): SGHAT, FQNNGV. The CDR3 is CASRPTGGLSYNEQFF. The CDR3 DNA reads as TGTGCCAGCAGACCAACAGGGGGCCTGTCCTACAATGAGCAGTTCTTC.

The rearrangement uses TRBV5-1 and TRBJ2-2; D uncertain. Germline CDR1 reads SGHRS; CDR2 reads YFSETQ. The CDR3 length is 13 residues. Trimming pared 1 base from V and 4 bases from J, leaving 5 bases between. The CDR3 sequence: CASSLSSTGELFF. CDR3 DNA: TGCGCCAGCAGCTTGTCCTCCACCGGGGAGCTGTTTTTT.

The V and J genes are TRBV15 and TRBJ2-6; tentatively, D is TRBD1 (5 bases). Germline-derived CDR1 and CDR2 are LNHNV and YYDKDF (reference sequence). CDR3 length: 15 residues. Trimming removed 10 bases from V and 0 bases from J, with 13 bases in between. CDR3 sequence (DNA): TGTGCCAGCCAAACAGGTTCCTCTGGGGCCAACGTCCTGACTTTC. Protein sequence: CASQTGSSGANVLTF.

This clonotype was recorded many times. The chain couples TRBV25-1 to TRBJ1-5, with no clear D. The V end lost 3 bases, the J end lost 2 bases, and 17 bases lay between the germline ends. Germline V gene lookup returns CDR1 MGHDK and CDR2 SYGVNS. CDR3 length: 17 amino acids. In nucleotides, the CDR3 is TGTGCCAGCAGTGAGTCAACTCGTCCCGAAGGCAATCAGCCCCAGCATTTT. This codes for CASSESTRPEGNQPQHF.

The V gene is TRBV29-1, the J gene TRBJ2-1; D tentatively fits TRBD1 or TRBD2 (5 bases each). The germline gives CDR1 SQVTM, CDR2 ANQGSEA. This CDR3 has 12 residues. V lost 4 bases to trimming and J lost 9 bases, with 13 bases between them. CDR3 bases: TGCAGCGTTGCACTGGGGGAGACTGAGCAGTTCTTC. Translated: CSVALGETEQFF.

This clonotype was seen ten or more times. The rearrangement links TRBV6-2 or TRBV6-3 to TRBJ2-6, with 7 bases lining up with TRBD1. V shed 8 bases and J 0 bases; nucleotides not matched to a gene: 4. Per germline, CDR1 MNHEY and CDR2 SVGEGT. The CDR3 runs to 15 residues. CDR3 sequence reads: CASQRDSSGANVLTF. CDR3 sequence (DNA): TGTGCCAGCCAGAGGGACAGCTCTGGGGCCAACGTCCTGACTTTC.

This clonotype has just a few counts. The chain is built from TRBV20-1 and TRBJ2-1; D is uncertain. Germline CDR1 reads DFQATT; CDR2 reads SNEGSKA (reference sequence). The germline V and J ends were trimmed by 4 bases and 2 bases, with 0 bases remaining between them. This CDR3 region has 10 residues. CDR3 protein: CSATYNEQFF. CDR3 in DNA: TGCAGTGCTACCTACAATGAGCAGTTCTTC.

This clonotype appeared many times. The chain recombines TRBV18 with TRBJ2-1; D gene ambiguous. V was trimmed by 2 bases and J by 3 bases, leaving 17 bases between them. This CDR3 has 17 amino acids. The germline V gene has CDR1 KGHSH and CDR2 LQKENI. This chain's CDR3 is CASSPSFTDLFYNEQFF. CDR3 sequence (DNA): TGTGCCAGCTCACCATCTTTCACAGACCTCTTCTACAATGAGCAGTTCTTC.

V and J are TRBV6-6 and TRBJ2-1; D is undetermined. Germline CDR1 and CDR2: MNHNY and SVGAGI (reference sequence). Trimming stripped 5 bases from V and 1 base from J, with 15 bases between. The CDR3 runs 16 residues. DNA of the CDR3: TGTGCCAGCAGTCCCGATCCACCCGGATCCTACAATGAGCAGTTCTTC. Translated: CASSPDPPGSYNEQFF.

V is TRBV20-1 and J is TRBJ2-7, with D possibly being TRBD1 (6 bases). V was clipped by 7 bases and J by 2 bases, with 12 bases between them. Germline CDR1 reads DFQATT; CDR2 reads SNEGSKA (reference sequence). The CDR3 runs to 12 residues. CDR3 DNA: TGCAGTGTACGGGGACAAGCCTACGAGCAGTACTTC. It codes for CSVRGQAYEQYF.

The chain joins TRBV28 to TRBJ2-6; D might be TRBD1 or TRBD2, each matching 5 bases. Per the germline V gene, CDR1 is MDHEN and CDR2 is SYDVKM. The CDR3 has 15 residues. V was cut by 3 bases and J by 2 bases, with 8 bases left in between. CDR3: CASSFEGTGANVLTF. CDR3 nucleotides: TGTGCCAGCAGTTTCGAGGGGACTGGGGCCAACGTCCTGACTTTC.

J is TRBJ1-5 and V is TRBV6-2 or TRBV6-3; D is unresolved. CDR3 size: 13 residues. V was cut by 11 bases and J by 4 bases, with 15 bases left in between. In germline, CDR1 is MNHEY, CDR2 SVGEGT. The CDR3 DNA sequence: TGTGCCGCGGGAGAAGCCCTAAATCAGCCCCAGCATTTT. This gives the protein CAAGEALNQPQHF.

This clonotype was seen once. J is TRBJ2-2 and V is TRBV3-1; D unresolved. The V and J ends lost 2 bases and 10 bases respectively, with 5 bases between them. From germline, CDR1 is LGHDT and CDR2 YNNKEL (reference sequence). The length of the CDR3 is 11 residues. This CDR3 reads CASSQISELFF. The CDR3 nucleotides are TGTGCCAGCAGCCAAATCTCGGAGCTGTTTTTT. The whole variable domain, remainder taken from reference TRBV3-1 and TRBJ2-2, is DTAVSQTPKYLVTQMGNDKSIKCEQNLGHDTMYWYKQDSKKFLKIMFSYNNKELIINETVPNRFSPKSPDKAHLNLHINSLELGDSAVYFCASSQISELFFGEGSRLTVL.

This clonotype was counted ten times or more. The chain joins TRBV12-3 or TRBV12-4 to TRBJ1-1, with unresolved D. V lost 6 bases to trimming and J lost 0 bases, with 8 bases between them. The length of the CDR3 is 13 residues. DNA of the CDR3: TGTGCCAGCAGCACCGTAATGAACACTGAAGCTTTCTTT. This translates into CASSTVMNTEAFF.

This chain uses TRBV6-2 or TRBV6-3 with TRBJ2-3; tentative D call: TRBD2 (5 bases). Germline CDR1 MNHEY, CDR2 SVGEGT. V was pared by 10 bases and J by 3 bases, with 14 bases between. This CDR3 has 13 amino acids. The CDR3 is CATLRAGTDTQYF. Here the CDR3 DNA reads TGTGCCACCTTGAGGGCCGGGACAGATACGCAGTATTTT.

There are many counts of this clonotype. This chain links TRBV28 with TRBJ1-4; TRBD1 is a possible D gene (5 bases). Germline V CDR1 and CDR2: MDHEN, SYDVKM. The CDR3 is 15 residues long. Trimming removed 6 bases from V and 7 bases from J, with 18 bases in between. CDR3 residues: CASSLEEGRLEKLFF. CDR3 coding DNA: TGTGCCAGCAGCCTAGAGGAGGGACGACTTGAAAAACTGTTTTTT.

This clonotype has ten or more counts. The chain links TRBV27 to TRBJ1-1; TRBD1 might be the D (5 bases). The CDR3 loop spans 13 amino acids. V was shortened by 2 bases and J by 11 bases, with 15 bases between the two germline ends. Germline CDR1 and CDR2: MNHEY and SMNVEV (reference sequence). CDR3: CASSLRGGQSAFF. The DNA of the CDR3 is TGTGCCAGCAGTTTACGGGGCGGCCAGAGTGCTTTCTTT.

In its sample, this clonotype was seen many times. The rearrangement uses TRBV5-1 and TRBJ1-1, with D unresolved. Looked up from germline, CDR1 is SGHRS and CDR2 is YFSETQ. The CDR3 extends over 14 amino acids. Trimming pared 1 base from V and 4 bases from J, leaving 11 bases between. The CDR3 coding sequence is TGCGCCAGCAGCTTGAATGTGGCGGGCACTGAAGCTTTCTTT. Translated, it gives CASSLNVAGTEAFF.

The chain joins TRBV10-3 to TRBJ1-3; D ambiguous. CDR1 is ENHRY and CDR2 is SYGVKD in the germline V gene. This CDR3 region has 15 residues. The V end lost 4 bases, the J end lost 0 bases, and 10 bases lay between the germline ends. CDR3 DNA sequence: TGTGCCATCAGTGGCAACGGGCTCTCTGGAAACACCATATATTTT. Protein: CAISGNGLSGNTIYF.

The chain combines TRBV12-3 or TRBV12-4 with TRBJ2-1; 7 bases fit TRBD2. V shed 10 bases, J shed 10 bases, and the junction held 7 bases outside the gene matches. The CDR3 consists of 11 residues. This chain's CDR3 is CATGLVDEQFF. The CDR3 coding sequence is TGTGCCACCGGACTAGTAGACGAGCAGTTCTTC.

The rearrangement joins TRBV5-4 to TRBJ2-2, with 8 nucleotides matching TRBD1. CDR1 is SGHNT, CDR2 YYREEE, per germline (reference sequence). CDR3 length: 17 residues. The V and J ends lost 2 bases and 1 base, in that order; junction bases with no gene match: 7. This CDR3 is CASSLPAGGGNTGELFF. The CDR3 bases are TGTGCCAGCAGCTTACCCGCAGGGGGCGGGAACACCGGGGAGCTGTTTTTT.